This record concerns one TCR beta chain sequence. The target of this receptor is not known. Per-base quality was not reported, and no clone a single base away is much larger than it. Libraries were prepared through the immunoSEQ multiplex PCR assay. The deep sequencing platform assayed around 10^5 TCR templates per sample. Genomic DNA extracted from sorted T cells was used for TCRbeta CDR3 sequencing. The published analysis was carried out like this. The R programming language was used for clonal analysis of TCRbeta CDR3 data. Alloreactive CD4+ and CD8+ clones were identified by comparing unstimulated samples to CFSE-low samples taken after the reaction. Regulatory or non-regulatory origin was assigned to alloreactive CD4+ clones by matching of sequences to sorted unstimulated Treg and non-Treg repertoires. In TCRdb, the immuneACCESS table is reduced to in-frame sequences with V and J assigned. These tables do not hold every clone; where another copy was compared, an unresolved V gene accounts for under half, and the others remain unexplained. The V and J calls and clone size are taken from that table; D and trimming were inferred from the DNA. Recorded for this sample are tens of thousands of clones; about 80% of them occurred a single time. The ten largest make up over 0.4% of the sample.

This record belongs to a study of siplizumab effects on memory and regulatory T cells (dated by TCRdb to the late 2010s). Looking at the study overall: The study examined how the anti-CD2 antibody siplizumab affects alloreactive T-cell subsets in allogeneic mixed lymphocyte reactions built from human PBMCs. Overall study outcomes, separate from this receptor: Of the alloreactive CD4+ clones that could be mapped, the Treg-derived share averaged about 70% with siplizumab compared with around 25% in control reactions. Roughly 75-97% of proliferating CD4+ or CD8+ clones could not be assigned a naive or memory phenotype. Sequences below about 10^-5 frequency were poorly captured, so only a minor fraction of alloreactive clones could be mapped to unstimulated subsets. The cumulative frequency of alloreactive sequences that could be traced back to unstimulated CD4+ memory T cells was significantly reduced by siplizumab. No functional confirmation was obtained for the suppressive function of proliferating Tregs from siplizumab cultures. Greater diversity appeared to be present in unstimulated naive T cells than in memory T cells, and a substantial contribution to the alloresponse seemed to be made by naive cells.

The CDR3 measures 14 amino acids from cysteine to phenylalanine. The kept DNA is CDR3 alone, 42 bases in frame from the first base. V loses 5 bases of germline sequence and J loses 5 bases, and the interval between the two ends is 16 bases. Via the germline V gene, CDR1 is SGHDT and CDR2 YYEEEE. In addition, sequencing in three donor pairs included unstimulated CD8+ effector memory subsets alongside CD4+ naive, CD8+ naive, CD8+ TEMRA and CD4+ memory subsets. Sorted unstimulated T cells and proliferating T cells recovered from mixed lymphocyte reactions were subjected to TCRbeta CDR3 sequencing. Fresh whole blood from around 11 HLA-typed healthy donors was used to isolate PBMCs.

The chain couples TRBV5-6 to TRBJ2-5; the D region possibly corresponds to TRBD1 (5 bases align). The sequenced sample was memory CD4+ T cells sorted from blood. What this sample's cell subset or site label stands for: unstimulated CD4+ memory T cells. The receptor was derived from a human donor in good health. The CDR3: CASRWGTTSETQYF. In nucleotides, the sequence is TGTGCCAGCAGGTGGGGCACAACATCGGAGACCCAGTACTTC.